A selection of T cell receptor beta chains follows, all from one sample in a study of HIV-infected patients and healthy controls. TCRdb reanalysed the 5' RACE reads using MiXCR and keeps one entry per CDR3 protein. This repertoire shows about 10,000 distinct CDR3 sequences, around 8% found once; its top ten account for more than 5%. The sequencing input was blood. All receptors derive from an adult in good health. The CDR3 runs from the conserved cysteine through the conserved F or W. D genes are given only for firm matches. Size tells how often a clone was seen (once, few, many) or the class of an expanded clone, and some rows leave it out.

D,V,J,size,CDR3,DNA
TRBD1,TRBV12-3/TRBV12-4,TRBJ2-6,many,CASSPDRAPGANVLTF,TGTGCCAGCAGTCCCGACAGGGCCCCTGGGGCCAACGTCCTGACTTTC
NA,TRBV4-1,TRBJ2-7,medium-sized,CASSQGWTGPDEQYF,TGCGCCAGCAGCCAAGGGTGGACGGGGCCTGACGAGCAGTACTTC
NA,TRBV9,TRBJ2-7,many,CASSPSQKASPYEQYF,TGTGCCAGCAGCCCTAGCCAGAAAGCCTCTCCCTACGAGCAGTACTTC
TRBD1,TRBV12-3/TRBV12-4,TRBJ2-7,NA,CASSTWDRGLNEQYF,TGTGCCAGCAGCACTTGGGACAGGGGCCTAAACGAGCAGTACTTC
NA,TRBV5-4,TRBJ2-5,NA,CASSLATPPATQYF,TGTGCCAGCAGCTTGGCCACCCCACCCGCTACCCAGTACTTC
NA,TRBV6-1,TRBJ1-2,NA,CASNEGAYGYTF,TGTGCCAGCAATGAAGGGGCTTATGGCTACACCTTC
NA,TRBV4-2,TRBJ1-1,many,CASSQTGKGTEAFF,TGTGCCAGCAGCCAAACAGGGAAAGGCACTGAAGCTTTCTTT
TRBD2,TRBV4-3,TRBJ2-7,many,CASSRLAGVYEQYF,TGCGCCAGCAGCCGGCTAGCGGGAGTCTACGAGCAGTACTTC
NA,TRBV20-1,TRBJ2-2,many,CSARGLALNTGELFF,TGCAGTGCTAGGGGATTGGCATTGAACACCGGGGAGCTGTTTTTT
NA,TRBV6-1,TRBJ1-2,many,CASSERQVGYTF,TGTGCCAGCAGTGAAAGACAGGTCGGCTACACCTTC
TRBD1,TRBV28,TRBJ2-1,NA,CASSLNRGQGNEQFF,TGTGCCAGCAGCCTCAACCGAGGACAGGGCAATGAGCAGTTCTTC
NA,TRBV20-1,TRBJ1-2,NA,CSARDRAGSHGYTF,TGCAGTGCTAGAGATCGGGCCGGGTCGCATGGCTACACCTTC
NA,TRBV7-9,TRBJ2-7,medium-sized,CASSLRQQHGPFPYEQYF,TGTGCCAGCAGCTTACGGCAGCAACACGGGCCCTTTCCCTACGAGCAGTACTTC
NA,TRBV29-1,TRBJ2-3,many,CSASVGPRGDTQYF,TGCAGCGCCTCCGTTGGGCCGAGGGGTGATACGCAGTATTTT
TRBD2,TRBV7-9,TRBJ2-1,medium-sized,CASSWGSGTSVYNEQFF,TGTGCCAGCAGCTGGGGGTCTGGGACTAGCGTCTACAATGAGCAGTTCTTC
NA,TRBV6-5,TRBJ2-7,many,CASSFDSFYEQYF,TGTGCCAGCAGTTTTGACAGTTTCTACGAGCAGTACTTC
NA,TRBV28,TRBJ2-7,medium-sized,CASSLSAGLYEQYF,TGTGCCAGCAGTTTATCGGCAGGGTTGTACGAGCAGTACTTC
NA,TRBV19,TRBJ2-1,many,CASREGILPYNEQFF,TGTGCCAGTAGGGAGGGGATCCTCCCTTACAATGAGCAGTTCTTC
TRBD1,TRBV14,TRBJ2-3,NA,CASSQGGSTGGWGTQYF,TGTGCCAGCAGCCAAGGAGGTTCGACAGGGGGCTGGGGTACGCAGTATTTT
TRBD2,TRBV6-5,TRBJ2-1,medium-sized,CASSLTSGRRNEQFF,TGTGCCAGCAGCCTGACTAGCGGGAGGAGGAATGAGCAGTTCTTC
TRBD1,TRBV3-1,TRBJ2-7,many,CASSQGPDRVTYEQYF,TGTGCCAGCAGCCAAGGCCCGGACAGGGTTACGTACGAGCAGTACTTC
NA,TRBV7-2,TRBJ2-3,many,CASSYSGSTDTQYF,TGTGCCAGCAGCTATAGCGGAAGCACAGATACGCAGTATTTT
NA,TRBV28,TRBJ2-7,few,CASSWGSNEQYF,TGTGCCAGCAGTTGGGGGTCGAACGAGCAGTACTTC
TRBD2,TRBV10-3,TRBJ2-5,NA,CASGSGRDTQETQYF,TGTGCCTCCGGAAGCGGGAGGGATACTCAAGAGACCCAGTACTTC
NA,TRBV5-8,TRBJ1-1,medium-sized,CASSPGHANTEAFF,TGTGCCAGCAGCCCGGGACACGCTAACACTGAAGCTTTCTTT
TRBD2,TRBV6-4,TRBJ2-5,many,CASSRVAGASETQYF,TGTGCCAGCAGTAGAGTAGCGGGGGCGAGCGAGACCCAGTACTTC
NA,TRBV10-3,TRBJ2-7,many,CAISEPGVYEQYF,TGTGCCATCAGTGAGCCCGGGGTCTACGAGCAGTACTTC
TRBD1,TRBV29-1,TRBJ2-3,many,CSVRTGGTDTQYF,TGCAGCGTTAGGACAGGGGGCACAGATACGCAGTATTTT
NA,TRBV7-2,TRBJ1-5,many,CASSRGQINQPQHF,TGTGCCAGCAGCCGCGGACAGATCAATCAGCCCCAGCATTTT
NA,TRBV7-2,TRBJ2-6,medium-sized,CASSRGGSGANVLTF,TGTGCCAGCAGCCGCGGGGGCAGTGGGGCCAACGTCCTGACTTTC
NA,TRBV24-1,TRBJ2-7,medium-sized,CATSDDRGGYEQYF,TGTGCCACCAGCGACGACAGGGGAGGGTACGAGCAGTACTTC
NA,TRBV6-6,TRBJ2-6,many,CASRIRERGANVLTF,TGTGCCAGCAGAATAAGGGAAAGGGGGGCCAACGTCCTGACTTTC
NA,TRBV20-1,TRBJ2-7,NA,CSAREKGGPWYEQYF,TGCAGTGCTAGAGAAAAGGGCGGCCCGTGGTACGAGCAGTACTTC
NA,TRBV6-5,TRBJ1-5,NA,CASRGDTNLQHF,TGTGCCAGCAGGGGGGACACTAACCTTCAGCATTTT
NA,TRBV19,TRBJ2-3,many,CASSIKPDTDTQYF,TGTGCCAGTAGTATCAAGCCCGACACAGATACGCAGTATTTT